This T cell receptor (beta chain) was documented in a study of cytomegalovirus exposure and HLA in healthy donors. Study-level findings and limits: Earlier analysis looked at TCR beta V segments, and most were productive about 90% or about 30% of the time. A missense DCLRE1C variant was associated with V- and J-gene trimming of TCR beta chains in a later analysis, and an independent cohort replicated the association. More clonal expansion characterized HLA-associated TCR beta chains than equally common others in a later analysis.

Researchers ran the PCR with 60 Vbeta and 13 Jbeta primers. The table came from immunoSEQ multiplex PCR; TCRdb's copy has only in-frame clones and leaves some out. The sample carries some 180,000 clones, 75% to 90% recorded once. Note on this clone: What it binds is not known.

This CDR3 has 18 residues. Germline V gene sequence: CDR1 ENHRY, CDR2 SYGVKD. The trim removed 5 bases at V and 6 bases at J, leaving 16 bases unmatched. The TCR originated in a girl between 5 and 17 years old in good health and CMV-seropositive. The chain carries TRBV10-3 and TRBJ2-3, with TRBD1 matching 11 bases. Sequenced material: PBMCs. This CDR3 is CAISPSIPGQGVSDTQYF. The CDR3 coding sequence is TGTGCCATCAGTCCGTCAATTCCGGGACAGGGGGTTTCGGATACGCAGTATTTT.